Here is one T cell receptor (beta chain) with its context. This sample was included in a study of beta chain features in type 1 diabetes. Investigators reverse transcribed all isolated RNA, so they sequenced expressed TCRB transcripts. A few million reads were obtained on average from naive, central memory and regulatory T cell samples. Assay: immunoSEQ multiplex PCR; the TCRdb copy retains only in-frame clones and omits some. The sample holds about 250,000 clones, approximately 14% seen once. The CDR3 has 15 residues. Trimming left V 3 bases short and J 2 bases short, with 12 bases between. CDR1 is MNHEY and CDR2 is SVGAGI in the germline V gene.

The V call is TRBV6-5, the J call TRBJ2-3; no definite D call. The receptor was derived from a middle-aged woman in good health. The sequenced sample consisted of naive CD4+ T cells from blood. The CDR3 sequence is CASSYSFLFTDTQYF. DNA of the CDR3: TGTGCCAGCAGTTATTCCTTTCTCTTCACAGATACGCAGTATTTT.